The T cell receptor beta chain described here comes from a study of blood T cell repertoires in COVID-19. Study overall: The United States, Italy and Spain provided the acute and convalescent COVID-19 samples.

Authors' processing steps: Estimated nucleated cell counts came from reference gene primer amplification. Profiling relied on immunoSEQ multiplex PCR, and the TCRdb table lists in-frame clones only, not all of them. Clonal size and the V and J genes are those of that table, whereas D and trimming came from the DNA. Here the sample spans over 150,000 clones, approximately 88% being singletons. The sample holds one count of this clone. An end of the junction does not agree with germline; a read error may underlie this. This CDR3 is built from 13 residues. CDR1 SSHAT and CDR2 FNYEAQ come from the germline V gene (reference sequence).

The chain combines TRBV7-7 with TRBJ2-5, with D perhaps TRBD1 (5 bases). Sample: peripheral blood. This clonotype was sampled from a man younger than 30 with active or convalescent COVID-19. The DNA for the CDR3 is TGTGCTAGCAGCTTAGGGGCAGTGGAGACCCAGTACTTC. Protein: CASSLGAVETQYF.